Sequencing of this TCR beta chain was carried out in a study of OX40 agonist ivuxolimab in advanced cancers. General notes on the study: Ivuxolimab was a fully human IgG2 agonistic monoclonal antibody targeting the costimulatory receptor OX40 (CD134). Intravenous ivuxolimab was administered to patients every 2 weeks at six dose levels: 0.01, 0.1, 0.3, 1.5, 3 and 10 mg/kg. Of the roughly 54 patients in dose escalation, some 20 had hepatocellular carcinoma, about 15 had melanoma, 9 had renal cell carcinoma and 9 had head and neck cancer. In the dose-escalation cohort, approximately 82% of patients were male, and the mean age was approximately 64 years, with a range of roughly 23 to 85. Patients were allowed to have had prior anti-PD-1, anti-PD-L1 or anti-CTLA-4 therapy, and around 40% of the dose-escalation patients had previously received checkpoint inhibitors. Partial responses occurred in three dose-escalation patients: two with cutaneous melanoma and one with hepatocellular carcinoma. Peripheral TCRbeta sequencing aimed to test whether ivuxolimab altered TCR sequence diversity and caused clonal T-cell expansion. The paper reports the monotherapy dose-escalation portion (N of about 47 patients) of the phase I ivuxolimab trial. Overall results and qualifications from the work: Partial responders in the 0.1-3.0 mg/kg groups had among the lowest normalized peripheral clonal expansion, especially among CD8+ T cells. The antigen specificity of the peripheral T cells that underwent clonal expansion was not determined. At doses of 0.1 to 3.0 mg/kg, clonal expansion of both CD4+ and CD8+ T cells in blood was seen between baseline and week 6. After ivuxolimab, expanded clones were on average more numerous among CD8+ T cells than among CD4+ T cells. Low levels of normalized T-cell clonal expansion were also seen in some patients who did not respond.

A word on this clone: Its recognized antigen is unknown. Base-call qualities are not available, and no considerably larger clone is one nucleotide away.

Genomic DNA was isolated from the sorted cells so that the TCRbeta CDR3 region could be sequenced. The immunoSEQ Assay was used to sequence the TCRbeta CDR3 regions. Held by TCRdb, this immuneACCESS table contains in-frame sequences only and omits some clones. Under half of the omission traces to an unresolved V gene where checked; the cause of the rest is unknown. The sample yields about 68,000 clones; around 86% were counted once. The top ten hold around 6.9% of the sample. Patients with a history of autoimmune disease or receiving systemic immunosuppression were excluded from the trial. Peripheral blood for TCR sequencing was drawn from every dose cohort at baseline, at cycle 4 day 1 and at cycle 7 day 1. Samples were obtained from an open-label, multicenter, first-in-human phase I dose-escalation trial of ivuxolimab. The trial enrolled adults with locally advanced or metastatic head and neck squamous cell, hepatocellular, melanoma or renal cell carcinoma. Before TCR sequencing, CD4+ T cells and CD8+ T cells from peripheral blood were sorted into separate populations.

The CDR3 contains 15 residues, cysteine and phenylalanine counted. The read is trimmed to its CDR3 DNA, 45 bases read in frame from base 1. CDR1 and CDR2 were assigned from the germline V gene as SGHRS and YFSETQ. V gives up 3 bases and J gives up 5 bases, and the segment between their germline ends measures 14 bases. The rearranged segments are TRBV5-1 and TRBJ1-4; a weak D assignment points to TRBD1 (6 bases agree). The sample was CD4+ or CD8+ T cells sorted from blood, taken in a trial of the OX40 agonist ivuxolimab. This clonotype was sampled from an adult with an advanced solid tumor such as melanoma, head and neck, liver or kidney cancer. The CDR3 protein is CASSSEGGNNEKLFF. The nucleotides are TGCGCCAGCAGCTCAGAGGGGGGGAACAATGAAAAACTGTTTTTT. Extended through the reference TRBV5-1 and TRBJ1-4 proteins, this CDR3 yields the full variable domain: KAGVTQTPRYLIKTRGQQVTLSCSPISGHRSVSWYQQTPGQGLQFLFEYFSETQRNKGNFPGRFSGRQFSNSRSEMNVSTLELGDSALYLCASSSEGGNNEKLFFGSGTQLSVL.